This is a list of T cell receptor beta chains from one sample in a study of control samples from healthy donors and cancer patients. Produced via immunoSEQ multiplex PCR; TCRdb's table is partial and in-frame only. The profile covers 150,000 to 200,000 clones, with 91% appearing a single time and approximately 1.5% taken by the ten largest. The sequenced material came from blood. These receptors were obtained from a woman aged 25-40 years in good health. Each CDR3 is given with its conserved first and last residue. Fields, in order: V gene, clone size, J gene, D gene, CDR3 protein, CDR3 DNA. A D gene is named only where the DNA matches it firmly. Clone sizes are given selectively: once, few, many, or a class where the clone is expanded.

V gene: TRBV5-6; clone size: few; J gene: TRBJ2-4; D gene: -; CDR3 protein: CASSLRQAKNIQYF; CDR3 DNA: TGTGCCAGCAGCTTGCGACAGGCCAAAAACATTCAGTACTTC
V gene: TRBV5-1; clone size: once; J gene: TRBJ2-5; D gene: TRBD2; CDR3 protein: CASSYGTSGGARETQYF; CDR3 DNA: TGCGCCAGCAGCTACGGGACTAGCGGGGGGGCGAGGGAGACCCAGTACTTC
V gene: TRBV6-6; clone size: once; J gene: TRBJ2-3; D gene: -; CDR3 protein: CASSYVGRTDTQYF; CDR3 DNA: TGTGCCAGCAGTTATGTGGGCCGCACAGATACGCAGTATTTT
V gene: TRBV6-6; clone size: -; J gene: TRBJ1-1; D gene: -; CDR3 protein: CASSLRVGTEAFF; CDR3 DNA: TGTGCCAGCAGTCTTAGGGTTGGCACTGAAGCTTTCTTT
V gene: TRBV6-4; clone size: -; J gene: TRBJ2-7; D gene: TRBD1; CDR3 protein: CASSEEGGPYEQYF; CDR3 DNA: TGTGCCAGCAGTGAGGAAGGGGGCCCCTACGAGCAGTACTTC
V gene: TRBV19; clone size: -; J gene: TRBJ1-5; D gene: -; CDR3 protein: CASSIETGPNQPQHF; CDR3 DNA: TGTGCCAGTAGTATAGAGACAGGTCCTAATCAGCCCCAGCATTTT
V gene: TRBV7-3; clone size: -; J gene: TRBJ1-1; D gene: -; CDR3 protein: CASSLSGNTEAFF; CDR3 DNA: TGTGCCAGCAGCTTATCCGGCAACACTGAAGCTTTCTTT
V gene: TRBV3-1/TRBV3-2; clone size: once; J gene: TRBJ2-6; D gene: -; CDR3 protein: CASSQDSSGANVLTF; CDR3 DNA: TGTGCCAGCAGCCAAGACAGCTCTGGGGCCAACGTCCTGACTTTC
V gene: TRBV11-1; clone size: -; J gene: TRBJ1-4; D gene: -; CDR3 protein: CASSRDGNEKLFF; CDR3 DNA: TGTGCCAGCAGCCGGGACGGTAATGAAAAACTGTTTTTT
V gene: TRBV7-8; clone size: -; J gene: TRBJ2-7; D gene: -; CDR3 protein: CASSLALAGSSYEQYF; CDR3 DNA: TGTGCCAGCAGCTTAGCGCTGGCAGGGAGCTCCTACGAGCAGTACTTC
V gene: TRBV6-1; clone size: -; J gene: TRBJ2-7; D gene: -; CDR3 protein: CASSERGEQYF; CDR3 DNA: TGTGCCAGCAGTGAAAGGGGCGAGCAGTACTTC
V gene: TRBV28; clone size: -; J gene: TRBJ1-2; D gene: -; CDR3 protein: CASSLGDYGYTF; CDR3 DNA: TGTGCCAGCAGTTTAGGAGACTATGGCTACACCTTC
V gene: TRBV18; clone size: -; J gene: TRBJ1-1; D gene: TRBD1; CDR3 protein: CASSTEQGLAFF; CDR3 DNA: TGTGCCAGCTCAACCGAACAGGGGTTAGCTTTCTTT
V gene: TRBV7-3; clone size: -; J gene: TRBJ2-3; D gene: -; CDR3 protein: CASSLKFHTQYF; CDR3 DNA: TGTGCCAGCAGCTTAAAGTTTCATACGCAGTATTTT
V gene: TRBV7-3; clone size: -; J gene: TRBJ2-2; D gene: -; CDR3 protein: CASSLEGGTGELFF; CDR3 DNA: TGTGCCAGCAGCTTAGAAGGAGGCACCGGGGAGCTGTTTTTT
V gene: TRBV9; clone size: -; J gene: TRBJ2-1; D gene: TRBD2; CDR3 protein: CASSVPGLAGVNEQFF; CDR3 DNA: TGTGCCAGCAGCGTACCGGGACTAGCGGGGGTTAATGAGCAGTTCTTC
V gene: TRBV30; clone size: -; J gene: TRBJ1-1; D gene: TRBD1; CDR3 protein: CAWSLQGIEAFF; CDR3 DNA: TGTGCCTGGAGTCTACAGGGGATTGAAGCTTTCTTT
V gene: TRBV6-5; clone size: once; J gene: TRBJ1-1; D gene: TRBD1; CDR3 protein: CASSYSRGLETEAFF; CDR3 DNA: TGTGCCAGCAGTTACTCGAGGGGGCTGGAGACTGAAGCTTTCTTT
V gene: TRBV6-6; clone size: -; J gene: TRBJ1-2; D gene: -; CDR3 protein: CASSLSLYGYTF; CDR3 DNA: TGTGCCAGCAGTTTAAGTCTCTATGGCTACACCTTC
V gene: TRBV9; clone size: few; J gene: TRBJ2-7; D gene: TRBD1; CDR3 protein: CASSALDRAYEQYF; CDR3 DNA: TGTGCCAGCAGCGCTCTTGACAGGGCCTACGAGCAGTACTTC
V gene: TRBV12-3/TRBV12-4; clone size: -; J gene: TRBJ1-3; D gene: -; CDR3 protein: CASSQLSGNTIYF; CDR3 DNA: TGTGCCAGCAGTCAACTCTCTGGAAACACCATATATTTT
V gene: TRBV18; clone size: -; J gene: TRBJ1-1; D gene: -; CDR3 protein: CASSPPTGLNTEAFF; CDR3 DNA: TGTGCCAGCTCACCACCGACAGGATTGAACACTGAAGCTTTCTTT
V gene: TRBV7-3; clone size: -; J gene: TRBJ1-2; D gene: -; CDR3 protein: CASTNRQVRGNYGYTF; CDR3 DNA: TGTGCCAGCACGAACCGACAGGTGCGGGGTAACTATGGCTACACCTTC
V gene: TRBV6-2/TRBV6-3; clone size: -; J gene: TRBJ2-7; D gene: TRBD2; CDR3 protein: CASSYSLAGAAEQYF; CDR3 DNA: TGTGCCAGCAGTTACTCGCTAGCGGGAGCGGCCGAGCAGTACTTC
V gene: TRBV27; clone size: -; J gene: TRBJ2-2; D gene: -; CDR3 protein: CASTLSRVTGELFF; CDR3 DNA: TGTGCCAGCACCCTATCGAGGGTGACCGGGGAGCTGTTTTTT
V gene: TRBV2; clone size: -; J gene: TRBJ2-2; D gene: -; CDR3 protein: CASSGTANTGELFF; CDR3 DNA: TGTGCCAGCAGTGGGACGGCGAACACCGGGGAGCTGTTTTTT
V gene: TRBV9; clone size: -; J gene: TRBJ2-7; D gene: -; CDR3 protein: CAGSVELRSYEQYF; CDR3 DNA: TGTGCCGGCAGCGTAGAACTGCGCTCCTACGAGCAGTACTTC
V gene: TRBV5-1; clone size: -; J gene: TRBJ1-1; D gene: -; CDR3 protein: CASSLGTEAFF; CDR3 DNA: TGCGCCAGCAGCTTGGGGACGGAAGCTTTCTTT
V gene: TRBV27; clone size: -; J gene: TRBJ2-5; D gene: -; CDR3 protein: CASSLLAGVGETQYF; CDR3 DNA: TGTGCCAGCAGTTTACTCGCAGGGGTGGGAGAGACCCAGTACTTC
V gene: TRBV5-1; clone size: -; J gene: TRBJ2-7; D gene: -; CDR3 protein: CASSPGTILAYEQYF; CDR3 DNA: TGCGCCAGCAGCCCGGGGACAATACTAGCCTACGAGCAGTACTTC
V gene: TRBV18; clone size: -; J gene: TRBJ1-1; D gene: -; CDR3 protein: CATPRGRLNTEAFF; CDR3 DNA: TGTGCCACCCCGAGGGGTAGGTTGAACACTGAAGCTTTCTTT
V gene: TRBV6-6; clone size: once; J gene: TRBJ2-7; D gene: TRBD2; CDR3 protein: CASTFGTNPSYEQYF; CDR3 DNA: TGTGCCAGCACCTTCGGGACTAACCCCTCCTACGAGCAGTACTTC
V gene: TRBV2; clone size: -; J gene: TRBJ2-1; D gene: TRBD2; CDR3 protein: CASTLAGGPNEQFF; CDR3 DNA: TGTGCCAGTACACTAGCGGGAGGGCCCAATGAGCAGTTCTTC